The subject of this entry is one TCR beta chain. Its target antigen remains unknown. It has no much larger one-base neighbor in the sample; base qualities were not kept. The source of the sample is a study of blood T cell repertoires in COVID-19 (dated by TCRdb to 2020 to 2021). Background on the whole study: The collaborator samples originated in the United States, Italy and Spain and spanned the acute and convalescent phases of COVID-19. Where available, HLA class I and class II types were taken from metadata supplied by the sample provider and were not determined by assay-based typing. The sample metadata nearly always contained a de-identified subject ID, COVID-19 status, age in years and sex. Samples came from the ongoing ImmuneRACE study (first 160 participants) plus 1,254 subjects from 6 global collaborators. The repertoires were released in a freely available public database intended as a resource for research on the immune response to SARS-CoV-2. Subjects who had been exposed to COVID-19, were actively infected with it, or had recovered from it provided the deeply sampled blood TCRbeta repertoires that made up the dataset. The prospective study material was composed of cDNA or gDNA derived from T cells, B-cell-depleted T cells, or PBMCs.

The collaborating institutions used their own protocols to collect whole blood in K2EDTA tubes. Collaborator samples were shipped for TCRbeta analysis as frozen whole blood, isolated PBMCs, or DNA extracted from either sample type. The immunoSEQ Assay, a bias-controlled multiplex PCR, was used to amplify TCRbeta CDR3 regions from genomic DNA. In the source study's methods: The number of nucleated cells in each sample was estimated by amplification of reference gene primers within the assay. To quantify the absolute abundance of each unique TCRbeta CDR3 rearrangement, sequence reads were collapsed and filtered. For each sample, productive Simpson clonality was calculated as the square root of Simpson's diversity index over productive rearrangements. TCRdb carries this immuneACCESS record with in-frame sequences only. Its versions omit some clonotypes, under half of them owing to an unresolved V gene in the studies checked, with the rest unexplained. V and J calls plus clone size are reproduced from that table; the DNA served to infer D and trimming. The sample table contains tens of thousands of clones; only one count was recorded for 65% to 85% of them. The ten largest clones take up nearly 4.5% of the sample.

The research as a whole found: Clinical and demographic metadata were provided uncurated, with the amount varying by source and participant.

This TCR was recovered from a man aged 50 to 59 with active COVID-19. Sequences were obtained from peripheral blood.

The sequenced DNA is TGCGCCAGCAGCAAACCCGGGACAGGGTCTGGAAACACCATATATTTT. It specifies CASSKPGTGSGNTIYF. The sequence links TRBV5-1 to TRBJ1-3; TRBD1 lines up with 9 middle nucleotides. The CDR3 has 16 amino acids, counting the end cysteine and phenylalanine. Just CDR3 DNA is preserved here, 48 bases in frame from base 1. V is cut back by 4 bases and J by 1 base, with 6 bases in the junction unmatched. CDR1 and CDR2 were assigned from the germline V gene as SGHRS and YFSETQ.